The 5 T cell receptor beta chains given below trace back to one sample, sequenced in a study of blood T cell repertoires in COVID-19. Method: immunoSEQ multiplex PCR; TCRdb's copy keeps in-frame clones and lacks some. The profile shows 200,000 to 250,000 clones, roughly 80% of them singletons. Source material: peripheral blood. Every receptor here comes from a human donor in a cohort sampled during active COVID-19.

This clone occurred once. The genes are TRBV19 and TRBJ2-1; D is possibly TRBD2 (5 bases). Trimming cost V 5 bases and J 4 bases, with 9 bases left between them. The CDR3 runs to 13 residues. CDR1 LNHDA and CDR2 SQIVND come from the germline V gene (reference sequence). CDR3 region: CASSADSYNEQFF. The CDR3 DNA follows: TGTGCCAGTAGTGCGGACTCTTACAATGAGCAGTTCTTC.

The rearrangement joins TRBV5-1 to TRBJ1-1; 7 nucleotides align to TRBD1. Per germline, CDR1 SGHRS and CDR2 YFSETQ. The V gene end was trimmed by 2 bases and the J gene end by 8 bases; junction bases not matched to a gene: 6. The CDR3 length is 13 residues. CDR3 nucleotide sequence: TGCGCCAGCAGCTTACTGGGACAGAGCGAAGCTTTCTTT. Translating gives CASSLLGQSEAFF.

The chain joins TRBV30 to TRBJ2-7; 8 nucleotides agree with TRBD2. The germline V gene encodes CDR1 GTSNPN and CDR2 SVGIG (reference sequence). Trimming took 0 bases from V and 4 from J; bases not matched to a gene: 5. The CDR3 runs to 14 residues. The CDR3 coding sequence is TGTGCCTGGAGTGTTGTAGCGGGGTATTACGAGCAGTACTTC. Amino acids: CAWSVVAGYYEQYF.

V and J are TRBV7-9 and TRBJ2-3; 12 nucleotides line up with TRBD2. Germline CDR1 SEHNR, CDR2 FQNEAQ (reference sequence). The CDR3 contains 16 residues. V trimming: 1 base; J trimming: 5 bases; junction bases outside the gene matches: 4. The CDR3 loop reads CASSLVASGRGDTQYF. The CDR3 nucleotides are TGTGCCAGCAGCTTAGTCGCTAGCGGGAGGGGAGATACGCAGTATTTT.

The chain uses TRBV9 and TRBJ2-3; 8 nucleotides agree with TRBD2. J lost 4 bases, V lost 4 bases, and 5 bases had no gene match. The CDR3 spans 14 residues. In germline, CDR1 is SGDLS, CDR2 YYNGEE. CDR3 bases: TGTGCCAGCAGCCAGCGGGAGAGCGCAGATACGCAGTATTTT. Translation gives CASSQRESADTQYF.